A selection of T cell receptor beta chains follows, all from one sample in a study of beta chain features in type 1 diabetes. The method was immunoSEQ multiplex PCR; TCRdb's version includes in-frame clones alone and lacks a portion of them. The sample contains roughly 330,000 clones, about 11% of which appear only once. Sequenced material: naive CD4+ T cells from blood. Every receptor here comes from a young woman in good health. Both conserved end residues are part of each CDR3. A D gene is named only where the DNA matches it firmly. Not all rows give a size; the values are once, few, many and, for expanded clones, a class.

TRBV7-2	TRBJ2-4	NA	TRBD1	CASSFRDRMLAKNIQYF	TGTGCCAGCAGCTTTCGGGACAGAATGCTAGCCAAAAACATTCAGTACTTC
TRBV18	TRBJ2-1	few	TRBD2	CASSPRREGLGEQFF	TGTGCCAGCTCACCTCGGCGGGAGGGCCTCGGTGAGCAGTTCTTC
TRBV5-1	TRBJ2-2	NA	NA	CASSLEGQSTGELFF	TGCGCCAGCAGCTTGGAGGGGCAAAGTACCGGGGAGCTGTTTTTT
TRBV5-4	TRBJ2-7	few	NA	CASSFSSEQYF	TGTGCCAGCAGCTTCTCCAGCGAGCAGTACTTC
TRBV9	TRBJ2-3	few	TRBD2	CASSLLLAGGIADTQYF	TGTGCCAGCAGCCTTCTTCTAGCGGGGGGTATCGCAGATACGCAGTATTTT
TRBV10-3	TRBJ2-5	few	TRBD2	CAISVLAGVSETQYF	TGTGCCATCAGTGTTTTAGCGGGAGTATCAGAGACCCAGTACTTC
TRBV2	TRBJ1-1	NA	NA	CASSEGRTVNTEAFF	TGTGCCAGCAGTGAAGGACGGACAGTAAACACTGAAGCTTTCTTT
TRBV2	TRBJ1-1	few	NA	CARNRVRNTEAFF	TGTGCCAGAAACAGGGTCAGGAACACTGAAGCTTTCTTT
TRBV6-5	TRBJ1-1	NA	NA	CASSRRTAWDTEAFF	TGTGCCAGCAGTCGTCGGACAGCCTGGGACACTGAAGCTTTCTTT
TRBV5-1	TRBJ1-1	few	NA	CASSWGGETGSNTEAFF	TGCGCCAGCAGCTGGGGGGGGGAGACGGGCTCGAACACTGAAGCTTTCTTT
TRBV30	TRBJ2-5	few	TRBD2	CAWRDGRAWETQYF	TGTGCCTGGAGAGACGGGAGGGCCTGGGAGACCCAGTACTTC
TRBV4-3	TRBJ2-5	NA	TRBD2	CASSQQLAGGPSGETQYF	TGCGCCAGCAGCCAGCAACTAGCGGGAGGGCCCTCTGGAGAGACCCAGTACTTC
TRBV5-4	TRBJ2-7	NA	TRBD1	CASRPGTASSYEQYF	TGTGCCAGCAGACCCGGGACAGCGAGCTCCTACGAGCAGTACTTC
TRBV30	TRBJ2-1	NA	NA	CAWSVRLPTWEQFF	TGTGCCTGGAGTGTAAGACTACCTACGTGGGAGCAGTTCTTC
TRBV15	TRBJ2-1	NA	NA	CATRQGRGEQFF	TGTGCCACCAGGCAGGGGAGAGGTGAGCAGTTCTTC
TRBV6-4	TRBJ2-1	few	TRBD1	CASSDPTGGQLNEQFF	TGTGCCAGCAGTGACCCGACAGGGGGCCAATTGAATGAGCAGTTCTTC